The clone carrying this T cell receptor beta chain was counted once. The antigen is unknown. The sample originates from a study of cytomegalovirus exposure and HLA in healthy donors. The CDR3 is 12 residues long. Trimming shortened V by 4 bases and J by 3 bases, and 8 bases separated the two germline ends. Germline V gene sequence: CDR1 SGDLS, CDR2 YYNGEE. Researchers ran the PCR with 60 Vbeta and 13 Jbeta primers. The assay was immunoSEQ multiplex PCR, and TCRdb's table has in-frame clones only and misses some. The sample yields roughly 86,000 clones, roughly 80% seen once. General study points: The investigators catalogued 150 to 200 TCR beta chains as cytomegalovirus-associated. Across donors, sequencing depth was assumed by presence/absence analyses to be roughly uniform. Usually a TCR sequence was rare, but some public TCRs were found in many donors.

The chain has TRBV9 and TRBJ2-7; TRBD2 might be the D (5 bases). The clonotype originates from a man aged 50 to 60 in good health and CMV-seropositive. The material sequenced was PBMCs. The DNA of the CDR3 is TGTGCCAGCAGCCCCCGGGACTACGAGCAGTACTTC. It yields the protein CASSPRDYEQYF.